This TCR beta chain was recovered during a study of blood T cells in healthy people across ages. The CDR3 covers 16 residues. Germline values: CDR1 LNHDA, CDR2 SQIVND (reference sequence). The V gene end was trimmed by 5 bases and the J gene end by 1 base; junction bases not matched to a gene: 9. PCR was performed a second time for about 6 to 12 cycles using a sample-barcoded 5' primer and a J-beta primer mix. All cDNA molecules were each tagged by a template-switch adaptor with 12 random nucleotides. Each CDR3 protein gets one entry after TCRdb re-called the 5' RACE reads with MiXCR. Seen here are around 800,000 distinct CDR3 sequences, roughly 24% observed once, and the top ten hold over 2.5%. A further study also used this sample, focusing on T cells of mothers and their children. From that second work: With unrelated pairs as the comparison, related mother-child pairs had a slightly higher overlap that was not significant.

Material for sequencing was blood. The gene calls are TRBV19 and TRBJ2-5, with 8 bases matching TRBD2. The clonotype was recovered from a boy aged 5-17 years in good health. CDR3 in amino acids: CASSPFGRGTQETQYF. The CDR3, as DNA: TGTGCCAGTAGTCCATTCGGGAGGGGAACCCAAGAGACCCAGTACTTC.